A selection of T cell receptor beta chains follows, all from one sample in a study of graft-versus-host responses after intestinal transplantation. Data came from immunoSEQ multiplex PCR; TCRdb stores just in-frame clones and leaves some out. The sample consists of tens of thousands of clones, roughly 91% of them appearing once. The antigens of these receptors remain unknown. The specimen was unstimulated CD8+ T cells sorted from spleen or lymph node cells, collected before intestinal transplant. These receptors originate from a human donor who received an intestinal transplant. Each CDR3 is given with its conserved first and last residue. D genes are given only for firm matches. Some rows have no size entry. The others give once, few or many, or a class for an expanded clone.

J gene	clone size	V gene	D gene	CDR3 protein	CDR3 DNA
TRBJ1-1	.	TRBV4-3	.	CASSQDPSGNTETFF	TGCGCCAGCAGCCAAGATCCCAGCGGGAACACTGAAACTTTCTTT
TRBJ2-7	.	TRBV9	TRBD2	CASSSRGEQYF	TGTGCCAGCAGCTCGCGGGGGGAGCAGTACTTC
TRBJ2-1	.	TRBV5-4	TRBD1	CASSLTDRPNEQFF	TGTGCCAGCAGCTTAACGGACAGGCCCAATGAGCAGTTCTTC
TRBJ2-3	.	TRBV9	.	CASSVVPADTQYF	TGTGCCAGCAGCGTAGTCCCCGCAGATACGCAGTATTTT
TRBJ2-1	.	TRBV9	TRBD2	CASSGVAGPSYNEQFF	TGTGCCAGCAGCGGAGTAGCGGGGCCCTCCTACAATGAGCAGTTCTTC
TRBJ1-2	.	TRBV6-6	TRBD1	CASSYSPGQVFHGYTF	TGTGCCAGCAGTTACTCACCGGGACAGGTATTTCATGGCTACACCTTC
TRBJ2-5	.	TRBV6-5	.	CASSYSETAQETQYF	TGTGCCAGCAGTTACTCTGAGACTGCACAAGAGACCCAGTACTTC
TRBJ1-2	.	TRBV5-5	TRBD1	CASRKTGDNYGYTF	TGTGCCAGCAGAAAGACAGGGGATAACTATGGCTACACCTTC
TRBJ2-5	.	TRBV6-6	TRBD2	CASSYVGLARDETQYF	TGTGCCAGCAGTTACGTCGGACTAGCTAGGGACGAGACCCAGTACTTC
TRBJ2-2	.	TRBV27	.	CATLNLNTGELFF	TGTGCCACCCTCAACCTAAACACCGGGGAGCTGTTTTTT
TRBJ2-1	.	TRBV9	TRBD2	CASSDPLAGGPYNEQFF	TGTGCCAGCAGCGACCCATTAGCGGGGGGGCCCTACAATGAGCAGTTCTTC
TRBJ2-1	once	TRBV4-1	.	CASSQDASLVGDEQFF	TGCGCCAGCAGCCAAGATGCTAGCCTGGTTGGAGATGAGCAGTTCTTC
TRBJ1-2	.	TRBV4-1	.	CASSLVPGWDYGYTF	TGCGCCAGCAGCCTAGTACCGGGATGGGACTATGGCTACACCTTC
TRBJ2-1	.	TRBV4-1	.	CASSQVDSYNEQFF	TGCGCCAGCAGCCAAGTCGACAGTTACAATGAGCAGTTCTTC
TRBJ2-7	.	TRBV4-1	TRBD1	CASSQGDSIPEQYF	TGCGCCAGCAGCCAAGGGGACAGTATCCCCGAGCAGTACTTC
TRBJ1-1	.	TRBV11-2	TRBD1	CASSGLLGTGVEAFF	TGTGCCAGCAGCGGCCTGCTCGGGACAGGGGTTGAAGCTTTCTTT
TRBJ1-1	.	TRBV9	TRBD1	CASSPPGQLGTEAFF	TGTGCCAGCAGCCCCCCGGGACAGCTCGGCACTGAAGCTTTCTTT
TRBJ2-2	once	TRBV27	TRBD2	CASSLSWTSMGTGELFF	TGTGCCAGCAGTTTATCTTGGACTAGCATGGGCACCGGGGAGCTGTTTTTT
TRBJ1-1	.	TRBV2	TRBD1	CASCLTGTAMNTEAFF	TGTGCCAGTTGCCTGACCGGGACAGCCATGAACACTGAAGCTTTCTTT
TRBJ2-7	.	TRBV19	.	CASSLVGHYEQYF	TGTGCCAGTAGTCTCGTCGGACACTACGAGCAGTACTTC
TRBJ1-2	.	TRBV7-9	.	CASSLARAGHHGYTF	TGTGCCAGCAGCTTAGCGCGAGCAGGTCACCATGGCTACACCTTC
TRBJ2-7	.	TRBV7-2	TRBD1	CASSFVTGTGFYEQYF	TGTGCCAGCAGCTTTGTGACCGGGACAGGGTTCTACGAGCAGTACTTC
TRBJ2-7	.	TRBV10-2	TRBD2	CASRGLAVSSYEQYF	TGCGCCAGCAGAGGACTAGCGGTGAGCTCCTACGAGCAGTACTTC
TRBJ1-1	.	TRBV6-1	TRBD1	CASRPGQGNTEAFF	TGTGCCAGCAGGCCGGGACAGGGAAACACTGAAGCTTTCTTT
TRBJ2-3	.	TRBV5-4	TRBD2	CASSPRLAGTDTQYF	TGTGCCAGCAGCCCCCGACTAGCGGGCACAGATACGCAGTATTTT
TRBJ2-4	.	TRBV19	TRBD1	CASSPGTGENIQYF	TGTGCCAGTAGCCCCGGGACAGGAGAAAACATTCAGTACTTC
TRBJ1-1	.	TRBV7-9	.	CASSFGVGSGGKGAFF	TGTGCCAGCAGCTTTGGTGTCGGCTCCGGGGGTAAAGGAGCTTTCTTT
TRBJ1-2	.	TRBV11-2	.	CASSLQPAAGRHYGYTF	TGTGCCAGCAGCTTACAACCTGCCGCGGGACGGCACTATGGCTACACCTTC